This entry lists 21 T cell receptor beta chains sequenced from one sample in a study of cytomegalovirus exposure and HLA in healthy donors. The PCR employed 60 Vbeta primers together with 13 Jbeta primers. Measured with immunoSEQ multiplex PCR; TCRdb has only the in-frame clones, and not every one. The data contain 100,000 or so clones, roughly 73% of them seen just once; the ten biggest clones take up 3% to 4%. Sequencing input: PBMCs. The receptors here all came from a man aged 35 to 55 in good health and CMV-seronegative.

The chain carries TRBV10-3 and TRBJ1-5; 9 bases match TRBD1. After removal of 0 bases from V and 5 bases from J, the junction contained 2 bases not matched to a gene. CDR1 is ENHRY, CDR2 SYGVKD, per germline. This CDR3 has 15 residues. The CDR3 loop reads CAISESGQGHQPQHF. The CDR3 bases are TGTGCCATCAGTGAGTCTGGACAGGGGCATCAGCCCCAGCATTTT.

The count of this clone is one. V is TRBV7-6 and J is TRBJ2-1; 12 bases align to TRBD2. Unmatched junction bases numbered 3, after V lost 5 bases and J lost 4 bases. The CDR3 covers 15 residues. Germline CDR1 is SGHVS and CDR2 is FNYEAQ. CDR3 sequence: CASSPLAGGYNEQFF. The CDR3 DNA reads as TGTGCCAGCAGCCCCCTAGCGGGGGGGTACAATGAGCAGTTCTTC.

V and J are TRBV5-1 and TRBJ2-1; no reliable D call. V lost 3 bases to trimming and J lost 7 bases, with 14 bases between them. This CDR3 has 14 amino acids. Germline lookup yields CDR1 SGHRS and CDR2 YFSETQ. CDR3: CASSSGPGGNEQFF. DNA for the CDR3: TGCGCCAGCAGCTCTGGGCCAGGTGGGAATGAGCAGTTCTTC. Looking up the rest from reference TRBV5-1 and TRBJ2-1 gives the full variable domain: KAGVTQTPRYLIKTRGQQVTLSCSPISGHRSVSWYQQTPGQGLQFLFEYFSETQRNKGNFPGRFSGRQFSNSRSEMNVSTLELGDSALYLCASSSGPGGNEQFFGPGTRLTVL.

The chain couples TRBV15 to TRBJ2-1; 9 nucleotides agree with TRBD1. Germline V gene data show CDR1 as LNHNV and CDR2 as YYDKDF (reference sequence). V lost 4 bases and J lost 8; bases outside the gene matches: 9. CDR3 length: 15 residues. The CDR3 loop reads CATSKTGGYIDEQFF. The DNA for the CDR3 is TGTGCCACCAGCAAGACAGGGGGTTATATCGATGAGCAGTTCTTC.

The CDR3 sequence: CASSRGEGEELFF. Here the CDR3 DNA reads TGTGCCAGCAGTCGCGGGGAAGGCGAGGAGCTGTTTTTT. The chain couples TRBV2 to TRBJ2-2; TRBD2 might be the D (6 bases). The CDR3 length is 13 residues. Trimming removed 5 bases at V and 10 bases at J, with 14 bases between. Per germline, CDR1 SNHLY and CDR2 FYNNEI.

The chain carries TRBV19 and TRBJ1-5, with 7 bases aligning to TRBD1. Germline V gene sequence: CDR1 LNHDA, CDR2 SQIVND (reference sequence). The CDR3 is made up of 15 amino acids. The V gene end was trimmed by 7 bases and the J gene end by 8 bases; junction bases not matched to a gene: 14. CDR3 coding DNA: TGTGCCAGTAAAGACAGGGTACGGTCTGTGGAGCCCCAGCATTTT. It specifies CASKDRVRSVEPQHF.

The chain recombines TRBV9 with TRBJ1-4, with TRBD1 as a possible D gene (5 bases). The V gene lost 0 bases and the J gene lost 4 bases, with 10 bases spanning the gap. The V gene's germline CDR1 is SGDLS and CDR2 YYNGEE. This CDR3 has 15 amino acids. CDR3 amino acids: CASSVGTRDNEKLFF. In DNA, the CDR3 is TGTGCCAGCAGCGTAGGAACCAGGGATAATGAAAAACTGTTTTTT.

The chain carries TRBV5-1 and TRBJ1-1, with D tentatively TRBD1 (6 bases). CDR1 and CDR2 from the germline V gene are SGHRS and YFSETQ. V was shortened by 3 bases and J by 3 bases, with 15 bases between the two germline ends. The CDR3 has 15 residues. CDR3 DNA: TGCGCCAGCAGCTGGAGCGGGGGCGCGCACACTGAAGCTTTCTTT. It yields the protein CASSWSGGAHTEAFF.

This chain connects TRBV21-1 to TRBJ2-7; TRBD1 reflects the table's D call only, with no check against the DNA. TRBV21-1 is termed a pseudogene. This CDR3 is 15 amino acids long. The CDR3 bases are TGTGCCAGCAGCAGGCTGCCGGACAGGGTGCCCGAGCAGTACTTC. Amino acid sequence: CASSRLPDRVPEQYF.

DNA of the CDR3: TGTGCCAGCAGCCCCAATCGGGACGCTTGGACAGCGGAGTATTCGGCTTTCTTT. This encodes CASSPNRDAWTAEYSAFF. This chain joins TRBV5-4 and TRBJ1-1; a weak D match, TRBD1 (6 bases). With 4 bases removed from V and 11 bases from J, the gap between germline ends came to 33 bases. This CDR3 is built from 18 residues. CDR1 is SGHNT and CDR2 is YYREEE in the germline V gene (reference sequence).

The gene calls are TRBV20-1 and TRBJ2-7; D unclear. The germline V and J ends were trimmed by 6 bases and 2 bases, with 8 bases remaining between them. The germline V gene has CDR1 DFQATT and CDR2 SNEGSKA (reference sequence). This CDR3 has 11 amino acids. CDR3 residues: CSAVRTYEQYF. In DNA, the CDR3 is TGCAGTGCCGTCAGAACCTACGAGCAGTACTTC.

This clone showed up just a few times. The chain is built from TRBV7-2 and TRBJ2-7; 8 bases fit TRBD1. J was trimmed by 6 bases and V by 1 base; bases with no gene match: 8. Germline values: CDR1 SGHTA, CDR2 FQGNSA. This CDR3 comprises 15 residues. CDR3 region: CASSLGTGGWGEQYF. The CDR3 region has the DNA TGTGCCAGCAGCTTAGGAACAGGGGGTTGGGGCGAGCAGTACTTC.

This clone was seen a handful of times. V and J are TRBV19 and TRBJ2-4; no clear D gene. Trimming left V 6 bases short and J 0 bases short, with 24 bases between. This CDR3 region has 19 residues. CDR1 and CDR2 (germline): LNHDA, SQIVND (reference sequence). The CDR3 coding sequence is TGTGCCAGTAGCCAATTAAGGAGTCGGGTTATTCTAGCCAAAAACATTCAGTACTTC. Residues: CASSQLRSRVILAKNIQYF.

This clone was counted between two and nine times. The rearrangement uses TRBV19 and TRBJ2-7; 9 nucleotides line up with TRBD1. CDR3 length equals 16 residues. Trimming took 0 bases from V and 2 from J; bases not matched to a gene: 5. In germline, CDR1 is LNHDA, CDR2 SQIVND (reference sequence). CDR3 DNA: TGTGCCAGTAGTATAGATTTCGGGACAGGGCCCTACGAGCAGTACTTC. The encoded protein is CASSIDFGTGPYEQYF.

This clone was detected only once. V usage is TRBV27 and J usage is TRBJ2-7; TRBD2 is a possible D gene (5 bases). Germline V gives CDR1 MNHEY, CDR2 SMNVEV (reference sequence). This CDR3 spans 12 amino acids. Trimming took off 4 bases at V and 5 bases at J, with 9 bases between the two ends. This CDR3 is CASSSTGDEQYF. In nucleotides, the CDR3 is TGTGCCAGCAGTTCCACCGGGGACGAGCAGTACTTC.

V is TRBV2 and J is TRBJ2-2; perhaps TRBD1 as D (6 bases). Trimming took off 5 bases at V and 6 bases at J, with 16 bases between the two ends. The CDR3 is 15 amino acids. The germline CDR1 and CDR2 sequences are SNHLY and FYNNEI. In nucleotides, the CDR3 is TGTGCCAGCAGTTGGGTCTCAGGGGCAGCCGGGGAGCTGTTTTTT. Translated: CASSWVSGAAGELFF.

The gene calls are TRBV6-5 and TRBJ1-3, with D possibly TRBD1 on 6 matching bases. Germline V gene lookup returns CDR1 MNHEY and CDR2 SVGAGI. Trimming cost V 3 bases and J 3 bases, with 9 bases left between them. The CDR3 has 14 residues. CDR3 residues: CASSYGRGGNTIYF. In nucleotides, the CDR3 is TGTGCCAGCAGTTATGGCAGGGGTGGAAACACCATATATTTT.

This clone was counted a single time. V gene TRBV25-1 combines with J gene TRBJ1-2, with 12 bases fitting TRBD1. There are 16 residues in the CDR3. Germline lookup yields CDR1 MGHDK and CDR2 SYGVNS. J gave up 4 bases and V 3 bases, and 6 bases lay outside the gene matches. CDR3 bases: TGTGCCAGCAGTGACCCCGGGACAGGGGGCGTCTATGGCTACACCTTC. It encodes CASSDPGTGGVYGYTF.

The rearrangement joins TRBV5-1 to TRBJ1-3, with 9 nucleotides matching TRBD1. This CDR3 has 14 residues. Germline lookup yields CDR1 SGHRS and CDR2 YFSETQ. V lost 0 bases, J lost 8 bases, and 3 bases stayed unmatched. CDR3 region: CASSLEGQGDTIYF. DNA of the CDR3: TGCGCCAGCAGCTTGGAGGGACAGGGAGACACCATATATTTT.

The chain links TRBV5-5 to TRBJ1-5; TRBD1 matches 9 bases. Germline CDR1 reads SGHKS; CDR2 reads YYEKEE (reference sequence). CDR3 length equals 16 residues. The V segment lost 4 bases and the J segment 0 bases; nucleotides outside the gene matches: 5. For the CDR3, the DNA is TGTGCCAGCAGCGGGGGGACAGGGTATAGCAATCAGCCCCAGCATTTT. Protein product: CASSGGTGYSNQPQHF. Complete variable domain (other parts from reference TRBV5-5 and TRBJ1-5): DAGVTQSPTHLIKTRGQQVTLRCSPISGHKSVSWYQQVLGQGPQFIFQYYEKEERGRGNFPDRFSARQFPNYSSELNVNALLLGDSALYLCASSGGTGYSNQPQHFGDGTRLSIL.

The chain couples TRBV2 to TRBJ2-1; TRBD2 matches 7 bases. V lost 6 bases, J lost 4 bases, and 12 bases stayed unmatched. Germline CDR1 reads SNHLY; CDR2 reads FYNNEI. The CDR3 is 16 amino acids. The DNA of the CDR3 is TGTGCCAGCAGAGCTAGCGGACGAGCAAATTACAATGAGCAGTTCTTC. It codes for CASRASGRANYNEQFF.